This T cell receptor beta chain was captured by sequencing in a study of cytomegalovirus exposure and HLA in healthy donors. Trimming left V 1 base short and J 8 bases short, with 11 bases between. Looked up from germline, CDR1 is SGHAT and CDR2 is FQNNGV. This CDR3 contains 13 residues. Primers: 60 Vbeta forward and 13 Jbeta reverse. Measured with immunoSEQ multiplex PCR; TCRdb has only the in-frame clones, and not every one. The sample lists about 160,000 clones; approximately 86% were seen once. The TCR originated in a woman aged 18-29 years in good health and CMV-seronegative. This sequence joins TRBV11-2 and TRBJ1-2; D remains ambiguous. The sequenced sample consisted of PBMCs. The CDR3 region has the DNA TGTGCCAGCAGCTTAGGGACTCCGGGCGGCTACACCTTC. This encodes CASSLGTPGGYTF.